This T cell receptor (beta chain) emerged from a study of shared clonotypes between healthy human individuals. Study-wide context: Per-donor plates numbered three CD4 naive, three CD4 memory, two CD8 naive and one CD8 memory.

Using immunoSEQ multiplex PCR, the repertoire was profiled, and TCRdb retains in-frame clones only, with some absent. The data show some 2,500,000 clones, 93% seen once. V was pared by 5 bases and J by 5 bases, with 16 bases between. The CDR3 covers 15 residues. Germline V gives CDR1 SGHRS, CDR2 YFSETQ. The sequence came from a man younger than 35 in good health. Some clones in this sample may be carry-over from other donors' samples. The chain employs TRBV5-1 and TRBJ1-4; D may be TRBD1 (6 bases). The sample taken for sequencing was naive CD4+ T cells from PBMCs. Subset here: CD45RA+ positively selected. Written as DNA, the CDR3 is TGCGCCAGCAGAGGGGGTTCAGGGAGGAATGAAAAACTGTTTTTT. It translates to CASRGGSGRNEKLFF.